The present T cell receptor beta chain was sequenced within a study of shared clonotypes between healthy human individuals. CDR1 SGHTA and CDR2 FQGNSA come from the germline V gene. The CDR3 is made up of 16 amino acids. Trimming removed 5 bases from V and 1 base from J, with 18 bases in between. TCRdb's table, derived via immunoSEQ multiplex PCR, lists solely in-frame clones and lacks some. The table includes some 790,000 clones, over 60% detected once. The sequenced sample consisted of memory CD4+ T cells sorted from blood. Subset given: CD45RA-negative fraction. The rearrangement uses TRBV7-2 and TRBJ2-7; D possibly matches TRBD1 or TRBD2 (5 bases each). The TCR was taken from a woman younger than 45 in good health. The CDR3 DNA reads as TGTGCCAGCAGCCGAGGGTTAGGGACGCAATCCTACGAGCAGTACTTC. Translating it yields CASSRGLGTQSYEQYF.